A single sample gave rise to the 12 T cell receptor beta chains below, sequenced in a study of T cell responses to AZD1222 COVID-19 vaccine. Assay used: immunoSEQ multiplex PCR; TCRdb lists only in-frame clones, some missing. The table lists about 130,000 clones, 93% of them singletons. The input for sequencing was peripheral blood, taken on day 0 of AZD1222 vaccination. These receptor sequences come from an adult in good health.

CDR3 DNA sequence: TGTGCCAGCAGCTTAGATCCTTCCTCTGGAAACACCATATATTTT. Translating it yields CASSLDPSSGNTIYF. V gene TRBV7-6 combines with J gene TRBJ1-3, with D hard to call. CDR1 SGHVS and CDR2 FNYEAQ come from the germline V gene. This CDR3 region has 15 residues. The V end lost 1 base, the J end lost 0 bases, and 7 bases lay between the germline ends.

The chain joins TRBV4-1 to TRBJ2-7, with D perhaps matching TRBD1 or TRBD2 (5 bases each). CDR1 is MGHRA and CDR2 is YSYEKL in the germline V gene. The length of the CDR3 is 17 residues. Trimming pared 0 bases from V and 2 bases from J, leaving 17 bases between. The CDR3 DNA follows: TGCGCCAGCAGCCAAGAAAGGGGAGCGCAACCAACCTACGAGCAGTACTTC. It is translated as CASSQERGAQPTYEQYF.

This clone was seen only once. CDR3 nucleotides: TGTGCCAGCAGCCGCCCGGGGCGCATGAACACTGAAGCTTTCTTT. Encoded protein: CASSRPGRMNTEAFF. The chain is built from TRBV9 and TRBJ1-1, with D perhaps TRBD1 (5 bases). V lost 4 bases, J lost 0 bases, and 13 bases lay in between. Germline values: CDR1 SGDLS, CDR2 YYNGEE. This CDR3 has 15 residues.

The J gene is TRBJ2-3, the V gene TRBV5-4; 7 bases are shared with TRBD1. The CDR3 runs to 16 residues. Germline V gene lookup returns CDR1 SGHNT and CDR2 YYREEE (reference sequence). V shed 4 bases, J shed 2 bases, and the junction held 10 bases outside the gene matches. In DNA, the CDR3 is TGTGCCAGCAGCGGGACCCGGGACAGAATCACAGATACGCAGTATTTT. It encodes CASSGTRDRITDTQYF.

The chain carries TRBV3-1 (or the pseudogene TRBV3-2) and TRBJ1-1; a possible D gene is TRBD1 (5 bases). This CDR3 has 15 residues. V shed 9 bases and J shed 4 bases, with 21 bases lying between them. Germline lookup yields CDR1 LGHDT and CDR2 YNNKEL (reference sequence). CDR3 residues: CASGWTSRQSTEAFF. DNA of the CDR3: TGTGCCAGTGGGTGGACATCTCGACAGAGCACTGAAGCTTTCTTT.

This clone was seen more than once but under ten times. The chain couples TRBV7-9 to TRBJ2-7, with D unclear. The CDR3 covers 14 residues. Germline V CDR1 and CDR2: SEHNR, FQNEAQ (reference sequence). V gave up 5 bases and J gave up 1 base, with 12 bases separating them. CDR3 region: CASSSELRSYEQYF. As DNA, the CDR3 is TGTGCCAGCAGCAGTGAGCTTAGGTCCTACGAGCAGTACTTC.

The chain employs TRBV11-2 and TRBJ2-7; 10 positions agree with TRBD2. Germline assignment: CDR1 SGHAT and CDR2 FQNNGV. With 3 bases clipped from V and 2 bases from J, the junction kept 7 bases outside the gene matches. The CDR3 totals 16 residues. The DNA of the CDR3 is TGTGCCAGCAGCTTCTCTAGACTAGCGGGCACCTACGAGCAGTACTTC. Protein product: CASSFSRLAGTYEQYF.

The CDR3 nucleotides are TGTGCCAGTAGTAGACGGTTCGGCGGGGCGGGCGGCAATGAGCAGTTCTTC. This translates into CASSRRFGGAGGNEQFF. This sequence joins TRBV19 and TRBJ2-1, with a tentative D call TRBD2 (6 bases). CDR1 and CDR2 (germline): LNHDA, SQIVND (reference sequence). V lost 4 bases and J lost 6, with 22 bases in between. The CDR3 loop spans 17 amino acids.

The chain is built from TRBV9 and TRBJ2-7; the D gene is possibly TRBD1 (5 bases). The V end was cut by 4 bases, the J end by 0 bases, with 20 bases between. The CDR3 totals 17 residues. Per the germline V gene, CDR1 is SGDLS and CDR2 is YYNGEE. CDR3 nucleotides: TGTGCCAGCAGCCTCAACGTCCGGACACCCCTCTCCTACGAGCAGTACTTC. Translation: CASSLNVRTPLSYEQYF.

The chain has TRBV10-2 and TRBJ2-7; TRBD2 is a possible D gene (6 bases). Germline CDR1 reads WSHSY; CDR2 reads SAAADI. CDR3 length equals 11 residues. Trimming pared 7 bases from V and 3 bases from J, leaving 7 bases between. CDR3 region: CASMTSYEQYF. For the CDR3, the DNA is TGCGCCAGCATGACTAGCTACGAGCAGTACTTC.

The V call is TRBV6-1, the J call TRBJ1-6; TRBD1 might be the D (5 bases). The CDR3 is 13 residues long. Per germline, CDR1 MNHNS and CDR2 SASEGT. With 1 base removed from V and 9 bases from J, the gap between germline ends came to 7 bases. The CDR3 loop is CASSEGGVSPLHF. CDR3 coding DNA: TGTGCCAGCAGTGAAGGGGGCGTTTCACCCCTCCACTTT.

CDR3 sequence reads: CASSIAPQGANPPLHF. CDR3 sequence (DNA): TGTGCCAGTAGTATAGCCCCACAGGGGGCGAATCCACCCCTCCACTTT. The chain couples TRBV19 to TRBJ1-6; the match to TRBD1 covers 9 bases. The CDR3 runs 16 residues. Germline V CDR1 and CDR2: LNHDA, SQIVND (reference sequence). Germline trimming cut 1 base from V and 11 bases from J; bases unmatched to any gene: 9.